This is a list of T cell receptor beta chains from one sample in a study of beta chain features in type 1 diabetes. Repertoires were generated with immunoSEQ multiplex PCR, while TCRdb's copy carries only in-frame clones and drops some. In the table there are roughly 340,000 clones, 10% to 15% of which are singletons. Sequencing was carried out using naive CD4+ T cells from blood. The receptors stem from a woman aged 18-30 years with type 1 diabetes. Each CDR3 is given with its conserved first and last residue. The D gene is left open where the match is weak. Rows may omit the clone size; those that give it use once, few, many or a size class.

cdr3_aa: CASSSFADTQYF; cdr3_nt: TGTGCCAGCAGCTCCTTCGCGGATACGCAGTATTTT; d_call: NA; j_call: TRBJ2-3; v_call: TRBV13; clone_size: NA
cdr3_aa: CASSQTGGTDTQYF; cdr3_nt: TGCGCCAGCAGCCAAACAGGGGGCACAGATACGCAGTATTTT; d_call: TRBD1; j_call: TRBJ2-3; v_call: TRBV4-3; clone_size: NA
cdr3_aa: CASMTRLSYNEQFF; cdr3_nt: TGTGCCAGCATGACCCGACTCTCCTACAATGAGCAGTTCTTC; d_call: NA; j_call: TRBJ2-1; v_call: TRBV28; clone_size: NA
cdr3_aa: CASRGQGRYGYTF; cdr3_nt: TGTGCCAGCCGTGGACAGGGCCGGTATGGCTACACCTTC; d_call: TRBD1; j_call: TRBJ1-2; v_call: TRBV7-3; clone_size: NA
cdr3_aa: CASNLEVGGCEKLFF; cdr3_nt: TGTGCCAGCAACCTCGAGGTCGGGGGATGTGAAAAACTGTTTTTT; d_call: NA; j_call: TRBJ1-4; v_call: TRBV5-7; clone_size: NA
cdr3_aa: CASSPGTGGPNQPQHF; cdr3_nt: TGTGCCAGCTCACCTGGGACAGGGGGACCCAATCAGCCCCAGCATTTT; d_call: TRBD1; j_call: TRBJ1-5; v_call: TRBV18; clone_size: NA
cdr3_aa: CASSHSYEQYF; cdr3_nt: TGTGCCAGCAGTCACAGCTACGAGCAGTACTTC; d_call: NA; j_call: TRBJ2-7; v_call: TRBV6-6; clone_size: few
cdr3_aa: CASRVDIASSYEQYF; cdr3_nt: TGTGCCAGCAGGGTAGACATCGCGAGCTCCTACGAGCAGTACTTC; d_call: NA; j_call: TRBJ2-7; v_call: TRBV2; clone_size: NA
cdr3_aa: CAWSVGGWNEQFF; cdr3_nt: TGTGCCTGGAGTGTGGGGGGTTGGAATGAGCAGTTCTTC; d_call: NA; j_call: TRBJ2-1; v_call: TRBV30; clone_size: few
cdr3_aa: CASSAQRGPGLSEAFF; cdr3_nt: TGTGCCAGCAGCGCCCAGCGGGGTCCCGGATTGTCTGAAGCTTTCTTT; d_call: NA; j_call: TRBJ1-1; v_call: TRBV9; clone_size: NA
cdr3_aa: CAWSAGGTQYF; cdr3_nt: TGTGCCTGGAGTGCAGGGGGGACGCAGTATTTT; d_call: NA; j_call: TRBJ2-3; v_call: TRBV30; clone_size: few
cdr3_aa: CAWSPGGGGYTF; cdr3_nt: TGTGCCTGGAGCCCAGGGGGAGGAGGCTACACCTTC; d_call: TRBD1; j_call: TRBJ1-2; v_call: TRBV30; clone_size: few
cdr3_aa: CARRDRGVYTQYF; cdr3_nt: TGTGCCCGCCGGGACAGGGGTGTATATACGCAGTATTTT; d_call: TRBD1; j_call: TRBJ2-3; v_call: TRBV30; clone_size: few
cdr3_aa: CASSLGGPQETQYF; cdr3_nt: TGTGCCAGCAGCTTAGGAGGGCCACAAGAGACCCAGTACTTC; d_call: NA; j_call: TRBJ2-5; v_call: TRBV7-2; clone_size: few
cdr3_aa: CASSVGAAKETQYF; cdr3_nt: TGTGCCAGCAGCGTAGGGGCAGCTAAAGAGACCCAGTACTTC; d_call: NA; j_call: TRBJ2-5; v_call: TRBV9; clone_size: NA
cdr3_aa: CASSPTIRETQYF; cdr3_nt: TGTGCCAGCAGCCCCACGATCCGGGAGACCCAGTACTTC; d_call: NA; j_call: TRBJ2-5; v_call: TRBV6-6; clone_size: NA
cdr3_aa: CASSLFRTGINEQFF; cdr3_nt: TGTGCCAGCAGCTTGTTCCGGACAGGGATCAATGAGCAGTTCTTC; d_call: TRBD1; j_call: TRBJ2-1; v_call: TRBV5-6; clone_size: NA
cdr3_aa: CASSPTANTEAFF; cdr3_nt: TGTGCCAGCAGCCCGACAGCGAACACTGAAGCTTTCTTT; d_call: NA; j_call: TRBJ1-1; v_call: TRBV5-6; clone_size: few